One sample yielded the 8 T cell receptor beta chains listed below, sequenced in a study of T cell changes during pregnancy in multiple sclerosis. Produced via immunoSEQ multiplex PCR; TCRdb's table is partial and in-frame only. The data contain about 61,000 clones, approximately 90% of them seen just once; the ten biggest clones take up roughly 0.9%. The sample was peripheral blood, taken in the first trimester of pregnancy. All receptors come from a female donor in good health, enrolled as a control in a pregnancy study.

The V gene is TRBV30, the J gene TRBJ1-4; TRBD1 matches 10 bases. The CDR3 runs to 19 residues. Germline trimming cut 3 bases from V and 0 bases from J; bases unmatched to any gene: 13. From germline, CDR1 is GTSNPN and CDR2 SVGIG (reference sequence). CDR3: CAWSRGRTGGTATNEKLFF. For the CDR3, the DNA is TGTGCCTGGAGCCGTGGGCGGACAGGGGGGACTGCAACTAATGAAAAACTGTTTTTT.

CDR3 in DNA: TGTGCCAGCAGCTTAGTTGGCGGGGGGGCCTCAGAGACCCAGTACTTC. This encodes CASSLVGGGASETQYF. The chain couples TRBV7-8 to TRBJ2-5; TRBD2 agrees at 9 bases. This CDR3 has 16 amino acids. Germline CDR1 SGHVS, CDR2 FQNEAQ. Germline trimming cut 1 base from V and 4 bases from J; bases unmatched to any gene: 7.

The V and J genes are TRBV6-1 and TRBJ1-5; D is undetermined. V lost 0 bases to trimming and J lost 5 bases, with 11 bases between them. The germline V gene encodes CDR1 MNHNS and CDR2 SASEGT. The CDR3 covers 15 residues. CDR3 coding DNA: TGTGCCAGCAGTGAAGCCGCGTTCTTCTATCAGCCCCAGCATTTT. It is translated as CASSEAAFFYQPQHF.

The J gene is TRBJ2-7, the V gene TRBV11-2; D is undetermined. CDR3 size: 14 residues. CDR1 is SGHAT and CDR2 is FQNNGV in the germline V gene. V lost 0 bases and J 2 bases, leaving 8 bases between the germline ends. The CDR3 sequence is CASSLDSRAYEQYF. The DNA of the CDR3 is TGTGCCAGCAGCTTAGATTCACGGGCCTACGAGCAGTACTTC.

The chain uses TRBV6-5 and TRBJ1-1, with TRBD1 identical over 8 bases. CDR1 is MNHEY, CDR2 SVGAGI, per germline. With V trimmed by 3 bases and J by 4 bases, 7 bases remained unmatched. There are 15 residues in the CDR3. The CDR3 DNA is TGTGCCAGCAGTTATTGGACAGGGAAGGGCACTGAAGCTTTCTTT. Amino acids: CASSYWTGKGTEAFF.

The V call is TRBV29-1, the J call TRBJ1-6; 8 bases are a match to TRBD1. CDR1 and CDR2 from the germline V gene are SQVTM and ANQGSEA. The V gene end was trimmed by 5 bases and the J gene end by 0 bases; junction bases not matched to a gene: 3. The CDR3 consists of 15 residues. CDR3 sequence: CSVRQGSSYNSPLHF. As DNA, the CDR3 is TGCAGCGTTCGACAGGGGAGCTCCTATAATTCACCCCTCCACTTT.

The chain combines TRBV9 with TRBJ2-3, with D possibly being TRBD2 (5 bases). Germline V gene sequence: CDR1 SGDLS, CDR2 YYNGEE. This CDR3 is built from 14 residues. Trimming stripped 3 bases from V and 6 bases from J, with 14 bases between. CDR3 DNA sequence: TGTGCCAGCAGCGGGGCCCTTGGCGGGGATACGCAGTATTTT. Translated, it gives CASSGALGGDTQYF.

V is TRBV9 and J is TRBJ1-5, with 12 bases fitting TRBD1. CDR1 and CDR2 (germline): SGDLS, YYNGEE. With V trimmed by 4 bases and J by 6 bases, 5 bases remained unmatched. The CDR3 totals 15 residues. The CDR3 spells CASSQGQGASQPQHF. CDR3 sequence (DNA): TGTGCCAGCAGCCAGGGACAGGGGGCGAGTCAGCCCCAGCATTTT.